The T cell receptor beta chain under discussion was sequenced for a study of T-cell reconstitution after alpha-beta-depleted transplantation in children. The library targeted TCRbeta and was prepared with unique molecular identifiers. One entry per CDR3 protein, called by TCRdb with MiXCR from the PCR reads. The table lists 200,000 to 250,000 distinct CDR3 sequences, approximately 12% of them singletons. V gave up 4 bases and J gave up 3 bases, with 9 bases separating them. This CDR3 has 13 residues. The germline V gene encodes CDR1 SEHNR and CDR2 FQNEAQ (reference sequence). Ten or more counts support this clonotype.

The chain joins TRBV7-9 to TRBJ1-1, with D maybe TRBD1 (5 bases). The TCR comes from a human donor who donated a stem cell graft to a child with acute lymphoblastic leukemia. The sample was PBMCs from the stem cell graft donor, taken from the stem cell graft. DNA for the CDR3: TGTGCCAGCAGCTACGGGACTTACACTGAAGCTTTCTTT. Encoded protein: CASSYGTYTEAFF.